This T cell receptor beta chain came from a study of blood T cell repertoires in COVID-19. Study overall: In each case, the material was cDNA or gDNA derived from T cells, B-cell-depleted T cells, or PBMCs.

The CDR3 covers 18 residues. CDR1 and CDR2 (germline): SGDLS, YYNGEE. J gave up 1 base and V 4 bases, and 9 bases lay outside the gene matches. Study processing details: By means of reference gene primer amplification, nucleated cell counts were estimated. Clones were read by immunoSEQ multiplex PCR, and TCRdb kept only the in-frame ones, dropping some. V and J calls and clone size are copied from that table; D and trimming were computed from the DNA. The sample comprises 65,000 to 90,000 clones, almost 85% of which are singletons, and 10% rests with the top ten. This chain uses TRBV9 with TRBJ2-5, with 14 bases identical to TRBD2. The receptor's source is a man aged 55 to 70 with acute or convalescent COVID-19. Sequencing used peripheral blood. CDR3 sequence (DNA): TGTGCCAGCAGCCCCGGACTAGCGGGGGGTACCCTCCAAGAGACCCAGTACTTC. Amino acids: CASSPGLAGGTLQETQYF. Together with reference TRBV9 and TRBJ2-5, the CDR3 gives the full variable domain: DSGVTQTPKHLITATGQRVTLRCSPRSGDLSVYWYQQSLDQGLQFLIQYYNGEERAKGNILERFSAQQFPDLHSELNLSSLELGDSALYFCASSPGLAGGTLQETQYFGPGTRLLVL.